The 8 T cell receptor beta chains presented below share a single source sample, sequenced in a study of cytomegalovirus exposure and HLA in healthy donors. PCR primers comprised 60 Vbeta and 13 Jbeta primers. Using immunoSEQ multiplex PCR, the repertoire was profiled, and TCRdb retains in-frame clones only, with some absent. The sample contains 65,000 to 95,000 clones, 70% to 80% of which appear only once. Sequencing input: PBMCs. The source is a man aged 50 to 59 in good health and CMV-seronegative.

The rearrangement joins TRBV6-4 to TRBJ1-2; 12 bases are a match to TRBD1. With 0 bases clipped from V and 7 bases from J, the junction kept 12 bases outside the gene matches. The germline CDR1 and CDR2 sequences are MRHNA and SNTAGT. This CDR3 contains 18 residues. The CDR3 DNA reads as TGTGCCAGCAGTGACTCACACTTGCTGGGACAGGGGGCTTCTGGCTACACCTTC. It encodes CASSDSHLLGQGASGYTF.

To note about this clone: The junction and the germline gene differ at one end; a read error may be behind it. The chain uses TRBV7-9 and TRBJ1-4; D call uncertain. This CDR3 contains 16 residues. Germline CDR1 SEHNR, CDR2 FQNEAQ (reference sequence). CDR3 sequence: CSSSLRTPGTNEKLFF. For the CDR3, the DNA is TGTTCCAGCAGCTTAAGGACTCCGGGAACTAATGAAAAACTGTTTTTT. The whole variable domain, filled in from reference TRBV7-9 and TRBJ1-4, reads DTGVSQNPRHKITKRGQNVTFRCDPISEHNRLYWYRQTLGQGPEFLTYFQNEAQLEKSRLLSDRFSAERPKGSFSTLEIQRTEQGDSAMYLCSSSLRTPGTNEKLFFGSGTQLSVL.

This clone is labeled medium-sized (0.01 to 0.1%). The rearrangement joins TRBV19 to TRBJ2-4; a possible D gene is TRBD2 (6 bases). The V end was cut by 5 bases, the J end by 3 bases, with 17 bases between. Germline CDR1 reads LNHDA; CDR2 reads SQIVND (reference sequence). This CDR3 has 16 amino acids. This CDR3 is CASSASRDFGKNIQYF. As DNA, the CDR3 is TGTGCCAGTAGTGCCTCCCGGGACTTTGGCAAAAACATTCAGTACTTC.

The V gene is TRBV6-5, the J gene TRBJ2-2; perhaps TRBD2 as D (7 bases). Deletions cut 0 bases from V and 6 bases from J, with 14 bases between. CDR1 MNHEY and CDR2 SVGAGI come from the germline V gene. The CDR3 totals 16 residues. CDR3: CASSYSRGAGAGELFF. CDR3 in DNA: TGTGCCAGCAGTTACTCCCGGGGGGCGGGGGCCGGGGAGCTGTTTTTT.

This chain links TRBV5-4 with TRBJ2-1; perhaps TRBD2 as D (5 bases). The V gene lost 4 bases and the J gene lost 9 bases, with 11 bases spanning the gap. Germline V gene sequence: CDR1 SGHNT, CDR2 YYREEE (reference sequence). This CDR3 has 12 amino acids. In DNA, the CDR3 is TGTGCCAGCAGCGCACTAGGGCCTGAGCAGTTCTTC. Protein product: CASSALGPEQFF.

A single count supports this clone. The rearrangement joins TRBV20-1 to TRBJ1-1; unclear D gene. Germline CDR1 is DFQATT and CDR2 is SNEGSKA (reference sequence). The CDR3 covers 11 residues. With 5 bases removed from V and 4 bases from J, the gap between germline ends came to 8 bases. CDR3 DNA sequence: TGCAGTGCTCGGAGTGGCACTGAAGCTTTCTTT. It translates to CSARSGTEAFF.

The chain recombines TRBV19 with TRBJ2-5; D is possibly TRBD2 (6 bases). CDR3 length equals 15 residues. Germline CDR1 LNHDA, CDR2 SQIVND (reference sequence). V was clipped by 0 bases and J by 10 bases, with 18 bases between them. In DNA, the CDR3 is TGTGCCAGTAGTATAGATCCGGCTGCCGGGGGAGACCAGTACTTC. Translation gives CASSIDPAAGGDQYF.

This sequence joins TRBV11-2 and TRBJ2-2; D might be TRBD1 (6 bases). This CDR3 has 14 amino acids. Trimming took 6 bases from V and 3 from J, leaving 11 bases between them. Per the germline V gene, CDR1 is SGHAT and CDR2 is FQNNGV. CDR3 DNA sequence: TGTGCCAGCAGAGGGGGTCGAGACACCGGGGAGCTGTTTTTT. This encodes CASRGGRDTGELFF.